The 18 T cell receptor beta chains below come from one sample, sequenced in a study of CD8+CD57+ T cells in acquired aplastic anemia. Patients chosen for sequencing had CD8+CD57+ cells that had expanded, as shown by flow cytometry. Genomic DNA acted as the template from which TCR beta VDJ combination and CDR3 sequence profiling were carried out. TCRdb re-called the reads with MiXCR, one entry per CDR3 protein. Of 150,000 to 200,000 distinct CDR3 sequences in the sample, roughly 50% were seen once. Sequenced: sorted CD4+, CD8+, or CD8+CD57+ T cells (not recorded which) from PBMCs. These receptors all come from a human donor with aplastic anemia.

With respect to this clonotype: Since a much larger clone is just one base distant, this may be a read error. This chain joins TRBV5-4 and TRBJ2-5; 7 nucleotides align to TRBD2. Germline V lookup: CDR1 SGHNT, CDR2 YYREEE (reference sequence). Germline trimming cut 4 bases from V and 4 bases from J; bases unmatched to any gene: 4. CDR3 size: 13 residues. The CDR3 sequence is CASSTGLRETQYF. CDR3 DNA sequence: TGTGCCAGCAGCACGGGACTACGAGAGACCCAGTACTTC.

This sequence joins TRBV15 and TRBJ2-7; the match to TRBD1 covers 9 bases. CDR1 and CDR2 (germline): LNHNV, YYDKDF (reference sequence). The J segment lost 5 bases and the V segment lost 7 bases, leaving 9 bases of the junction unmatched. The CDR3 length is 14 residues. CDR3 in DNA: TGTGCCACCAACCCGGGACAGGGATTGGACGAGCAGTACTTC. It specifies CATNPGQGLDEQYF.

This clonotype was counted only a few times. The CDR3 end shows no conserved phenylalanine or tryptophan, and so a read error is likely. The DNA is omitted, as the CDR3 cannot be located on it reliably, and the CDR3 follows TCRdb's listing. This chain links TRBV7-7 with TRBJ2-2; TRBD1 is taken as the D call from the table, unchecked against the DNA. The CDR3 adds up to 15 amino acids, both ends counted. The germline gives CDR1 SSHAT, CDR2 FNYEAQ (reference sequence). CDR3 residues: CASSLGQINTGELSS.

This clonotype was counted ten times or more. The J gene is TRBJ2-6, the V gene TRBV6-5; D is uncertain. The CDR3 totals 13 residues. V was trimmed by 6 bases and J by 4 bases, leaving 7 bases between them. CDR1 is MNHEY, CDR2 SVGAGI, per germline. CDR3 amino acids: CASSRAGANVLTF. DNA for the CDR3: TGTGCCAGCAGCCGGGCCGGGGCCAACGTCCTGACTTTC.

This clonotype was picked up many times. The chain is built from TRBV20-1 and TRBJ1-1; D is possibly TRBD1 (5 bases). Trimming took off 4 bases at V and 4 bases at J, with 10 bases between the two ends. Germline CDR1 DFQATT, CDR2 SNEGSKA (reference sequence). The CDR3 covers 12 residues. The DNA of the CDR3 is TGCAGTGCTAAGGCGGGGGGCACTGAAGCTTTCTTT. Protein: CSAKAGGTEAFF.

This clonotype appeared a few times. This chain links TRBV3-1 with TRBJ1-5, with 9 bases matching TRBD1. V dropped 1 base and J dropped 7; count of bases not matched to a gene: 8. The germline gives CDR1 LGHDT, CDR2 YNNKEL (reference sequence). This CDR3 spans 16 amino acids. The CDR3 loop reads CASSQGRTGGGQPQHF. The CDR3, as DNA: TGTGCCAGCAGCCAAGGCCGTACAGGGGGCGGACAGCCCCAGCATTTT. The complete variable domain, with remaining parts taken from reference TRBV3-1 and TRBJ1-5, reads DTAVSQTPKYLVTQMGNDKSIKCEQNLGHDTMYWYKQDSKKFLKIMFSYNNKELIINETVPNRFSPKSPDKAHLNLHINSLELGDSAVYFCASSQGRTGGGQPQHFGDGTRLSIL.

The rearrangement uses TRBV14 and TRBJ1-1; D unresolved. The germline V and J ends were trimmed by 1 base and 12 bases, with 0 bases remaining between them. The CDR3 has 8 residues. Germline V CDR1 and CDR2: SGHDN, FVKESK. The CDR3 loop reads CASSQAFF. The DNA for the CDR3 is TGTGCCAGCAGCCAAGCTTTCTTT.

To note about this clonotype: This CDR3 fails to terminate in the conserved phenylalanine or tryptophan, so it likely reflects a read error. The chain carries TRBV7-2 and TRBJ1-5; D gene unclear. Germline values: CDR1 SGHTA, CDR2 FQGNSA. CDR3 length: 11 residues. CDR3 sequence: CASSKNRPQHL. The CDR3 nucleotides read TGTGCCAGCAGTAAGAATCGGCCCCAGCATCTT.

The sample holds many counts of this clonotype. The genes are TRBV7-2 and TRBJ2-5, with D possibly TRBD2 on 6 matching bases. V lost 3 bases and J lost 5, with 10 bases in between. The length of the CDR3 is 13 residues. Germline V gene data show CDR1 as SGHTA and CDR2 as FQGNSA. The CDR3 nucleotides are TGTGCCAGCAGCTTTCGGGGGTCGGAGACCCAGTACTTC. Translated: CASSFRGSETQYF.

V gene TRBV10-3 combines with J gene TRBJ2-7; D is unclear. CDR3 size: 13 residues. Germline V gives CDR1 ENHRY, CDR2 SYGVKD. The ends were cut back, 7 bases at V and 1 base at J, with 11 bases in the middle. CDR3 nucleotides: TGTGCCATCACCCCAGGAGTTTCCTACGAGCAGTACTTC. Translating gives CAITPGVSYEQYF.

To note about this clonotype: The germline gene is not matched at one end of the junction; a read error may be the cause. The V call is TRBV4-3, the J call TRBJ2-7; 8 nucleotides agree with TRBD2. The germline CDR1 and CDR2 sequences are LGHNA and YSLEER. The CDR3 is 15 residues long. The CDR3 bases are TGCGCCGGCAGCCAAGACCTAGCGGGTAACTACGAGCAGTACTTC. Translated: CAGSQDLAGNYEQYF.

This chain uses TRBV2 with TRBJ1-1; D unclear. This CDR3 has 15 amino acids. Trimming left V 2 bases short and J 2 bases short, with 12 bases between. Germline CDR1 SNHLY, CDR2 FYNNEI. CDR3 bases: TGTGCCAGCAGTGAAAGGTGGCAGCTAAACACTGAAGCTTTCTTT. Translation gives CASSERWQLNTEAFF.

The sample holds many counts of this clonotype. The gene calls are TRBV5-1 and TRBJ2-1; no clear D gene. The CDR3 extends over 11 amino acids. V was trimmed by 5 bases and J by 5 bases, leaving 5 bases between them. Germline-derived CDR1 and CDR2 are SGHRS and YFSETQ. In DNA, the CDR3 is TGCGCCAGCAGTTTCGACAATGAGCAGTTCTTC. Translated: CASSFDNEQFF.

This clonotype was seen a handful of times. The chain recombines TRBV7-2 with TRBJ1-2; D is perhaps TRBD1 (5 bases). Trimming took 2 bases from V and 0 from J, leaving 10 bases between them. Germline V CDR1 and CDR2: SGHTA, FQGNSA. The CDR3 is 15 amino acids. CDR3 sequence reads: CASSLNGDPNYGYTF. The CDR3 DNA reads TGTGCCAGCAGCTTAAATGGGGACCCTAACTATGGCTACACCTTC. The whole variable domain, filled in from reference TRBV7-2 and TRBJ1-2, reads GAGVSQSPSNKVTEKGKDVELRCDPISGHTALYWYRQSLGQGLEFLIYFQGNSAPDKSGLPSDRFSAERTGGSVSTLTIQRTQQEDSAVYLCASSLNGDPNYGYTFGSGTRLTVV.

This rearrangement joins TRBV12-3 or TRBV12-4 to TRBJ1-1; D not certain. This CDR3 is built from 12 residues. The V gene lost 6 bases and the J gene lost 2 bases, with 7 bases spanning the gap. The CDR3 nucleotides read TGTGCCAGCAGCAGATTCAACACTGAAGCTTTCTTT. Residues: CASSRFNTEAFF.

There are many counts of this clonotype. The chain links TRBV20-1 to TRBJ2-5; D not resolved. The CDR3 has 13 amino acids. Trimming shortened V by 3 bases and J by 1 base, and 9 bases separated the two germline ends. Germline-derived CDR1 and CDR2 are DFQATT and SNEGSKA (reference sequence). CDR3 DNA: TGCAGTGCTAGTGGGGTGATCCAAGAGACCCAGTACTTC. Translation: CSASGVIQETQYF.

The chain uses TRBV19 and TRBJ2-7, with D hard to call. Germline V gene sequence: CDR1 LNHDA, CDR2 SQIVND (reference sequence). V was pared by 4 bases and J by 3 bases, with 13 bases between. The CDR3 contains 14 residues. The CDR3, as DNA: TGTGCCAGTAGTAGGGAACACCGAGGCTACGAGCAGTACTTC. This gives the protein CASSREHRGYEQYF.

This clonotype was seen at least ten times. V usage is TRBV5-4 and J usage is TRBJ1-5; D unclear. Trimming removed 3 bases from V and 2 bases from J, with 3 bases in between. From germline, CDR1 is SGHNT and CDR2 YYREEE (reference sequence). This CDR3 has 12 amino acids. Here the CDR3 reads CASSWGNQPQHF. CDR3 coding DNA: TGTGCCAGCAGCTGGGGCAATCAGCCCCAGCATTTT.